This T cell receptor (beta chain) was sequenced in a study of blood T cells in healthy people across ages. Study context: In model experiments, template switching was able to capture about one barcoded beta molecule for every two T cells that were present.

Trimming left V 4 bases short and J 5 bases short, with 8 bases between. Germline assignment: CDR1 SEHNR and CDR2 FQNEAQ (reference sequence). This CDR3 contains 12 residues. A sample-barcoded 5' primer and a J-beta primer mix were used in a second PCR of about 7 to 12 cycles. TCRdb ran MiXCR on the 5' RACE reads and lists one entry per CDR3 protein. The table includes 1,500,000 or so distinct CDR3 sequences, 35% to 45% detected once. This clonotype was seen a handful of times. Sequenced: blood. The sequence was collected from a woman aged 18 to 35 in good health. The rearrangement links TRBV7-9 to TRBJ1-1; no firm D call. The CDR3 DNA sequence: TGTGCCAGCAGCTCAACTTGGACTGAAGCTTTCTTT. Translating it yields CASSSTWTEAFF.